There are a few counts of the clone carrying this T cell receptor (beta chain). Its antigen is unknown. The CDR3 covers 16 residues. The V gene's germline CDR1 is LNHNV and CDR2 YYDKDF (reference sequence). Trimming shortened V by 3 bases and J by 6 bases, and 18 bases separated the two germline ends. 5'RACE primed from the constant segment yielded TCR alpha and TCR beta cDNA libraries bearing sample barcodes and UMIs. One entry per CDR3 protein, called by TCRdb with MiXCR from the 5' RACE reads. This table has fewer than 650,000 distinct CDR3 sequences, around 15% appearing once. This record belongs to a study of T-cell memory formation after mild COVID-19. General observations from the study: Shrinking CD4+ clones resided mostly in CM and EM, and CD8+ ones in EMRA. Later expanders leaned CD4+, whereas clones that contracted between day 15 and 85 were balanced CD4/CD8.

This rearrangement joins TRBV15 to TRBJ2-1, with D tentatively TRBD1 (6 bases). The sample consisted of PBMCs or a T cell subset sorted from them (not recorded which). The clonotype was recovered from an adult woman who had mild COVID-19 (a few samples of this study predate the infection). Cell type and time point are not known. The CDR3 reads CATSSRGRGPPNEQFF. The CDR3 DNA is TGTGCCACCAGCAGTCGGGGCAGGGGCCCCCCCAATGAGCAGTTCTTC.